The 28 T cell receptor beta chains below come from one sample, sequenced in a study of blood T cell repertoires in COVID-19 (dated by TCRdb to 2019 to 2021). Libraries were prepared through the immunoSEQ multiplex PCR assay. Not all clones reach the TCRdb copy of this immuneACCESS table, which keeps in-frame sequences only. Checked studies attribute under half of the gap to unresolved V genes and leave the rest unexplained. In all, the sample holds approximately 260,000 clones, and nearly 85% of those were seen once. The ten largest make up 8% to 9.5% of the sample. The sequencing input was peripheral blood. These TCRs come from a human donor in a cohort sampled during active COVID-19.

This clone occurred a few times. This rearrangement joins TRBV19 to TRBJ1-2, with TRBD1 matching 12 bases. This CDR3 contains 17 residues. V shed 5 bases, J shed 2 bases, and the junction held 9 bases outside the gene matches. The germline V gene has CDR1 LNHDA and CDR2 SQIVND (reference sequence). As DNA, the CDR3 is TGTGCCAGTAGTTTATCCGGGACAGGGGGCTTGAACTATGGCTACACCTTC. This codes for CASSLSGTGGLNYGYTF.

This clone was seen only a few times. V and J are TRBV6-2 or TRBV6-3 and TRBJ1-4, with D possibly matching TRBD1 (6 bases). The germline gives CDR1 MNHEY, CDR2 SVGEGT. This CDR3 region has 15 residues. With 3 bases removed from V and 5 bases from J, the gap between germline ends came to 13 bases. CDR3 coding DNA: TGTGCCAGCAGTTATAATGGGACACCGAATGAAAAACTGTTTTTT. Translation gives CASSYNGTPNEKLFF.

The chain uses TRBV19 and TRBJ1-3, with unresolved D. Germline values: CDR1 LNHDA, CDR2 SQIVND (reference sequence). Trimming shortened V by 7 bases and J by 0 bases, and 16 bases separated the two germline ends. The CDR3 loop spans 16 amino acids. In nucleotides, the CDR3 is TGTGCCAGTAAGTGTAGAGCGTATCGCTCTGGAAACACCATATATTTT. It encodes CASKCRAYRSGNTIYF.

The chain employs TRBV6-5 and TRBJ1-2; no firm D call. The CDR3 has 12 amino acids. Germline assignment: CDR1 MNHEY and CDR2 SVGAGI. Trimming stripped 8 bases from V and 2 bases from J, with 9 bases between. The CDR3 reads CASHLRNYGYTF. CDR3 DNA: TGTGCCAGCCACTTGAGGAACTATGGCTACACCTTC.

This clone occurred once. The rearrangement uses TRBV7-2 and TRBJ1-5; D gene ambiguous. Germline V gene lookup returns CDR1 SGHTA and CDR2 FQGNSA. This CDR3 spans 14 amino acids. Trimming left V 3 bases short and J 7 bases short, with 13 bases between. CDR3 in DNA: TGTGCCAGCAGCTTGGCGGGTACCGGGCAGCCCCAGCATTTT. Protein: CASSLAGTGQPQHF.

The chain recombines TRBV19 with TRBJ2-7; tentatively, D is TRBD2 (6 bases). V was cut by 6 bases and J by 3 bases, with 18 bases left in between. This CDR3 contains 15 residues. The germline CDR1 and CDR2 sequences are LNHDA and SQIVND (reference sequence). The CDR3 spells CASSPELARVYEQYF. CDR3 sequence (DNA): TGTGCCAGTAGCCCGGAACTAGCACGAGTCTACGAGCAGTACTTC.

The gene calls are TRBV6-5 and TRBJ2-2; possible D gene TRBD2, 6 bases. CDR3 length equals 13 residues. Germline-derived CDR1 and CDR2 are MNHEY and SVGAGI. The V end lost 11 bases, the J end lost 6 bases, and 16 bases lay between the germline ends. CDR3 in amino acids: CASTREFSGELFF. The DNA for the CDR3 is TGTGCCTCAACCCGGGAGTTTTCCGGGGAGCTGTTTTTT.

The chain has TRBV7-2 and TRBJ2-3; TRBD2 matches at 9 bases. With 2 bases clipped from V and 5 bases from J, the junction kept 2 bases outside the gene matches. The CDR3 covers 14 residues. Germline V CDR1 and CDR2: SGHTA, FQGNSA. The CDR3 sequence is CASSLRRGGDTQYF. The CDR3 region has the DNA TGTGCCAGCAGCTTACGGCGGGGGGGAGATACGCAGTATTTT.

The CDR3 coding sequence is TGTGCCAGCAGCTTAGTAATAGGGGGCTCGGAAGCTTTCTTT. This codes for CASSLVIGGSEAFF. The gene calls are TRBV7-9 and TRBJ1-1; 7 nucleotides match TRBD1. The V gene's germline CDR1 is SEHNR and CDR2 FQNEAQ (reference sequence). This CDR3 has 14 residues. Trimming took 1 base from V and 8 from J; bases not matched to a gene: 7.

This clone was detected only a few times. The chain has TRBV3-1 (or the pseudogene TRBV3-2) and TRBJ1-6, with D unclear. V gave up 4 bases and J gave up 11 bases, with 12 bases separating them. Germline CDR1 and CDR2: LGHDT and YNNKEL (reference sequence). The CDR3 has 13 amino acids. The CDR3 DNA reads as TGTGCCAGCAGCCTGACCCCAGGTACACCCCTCCACTTT. This sequence encodes CASSLTPGTPLHF.

This rearrangement joins TRBV28 to TRBJ2-1; D might be TRBD2 (5 bases). This CDR3 spans 12 amino acids. Germline CDR1 and CDR2: MDHEN and SYDVKM. With 3 bases removed from V and 15 bases from J, the gap between germline ends came to 15 bases. The CDR3 protein is CASSFEGRRRFF. In DNA, the CDR3 is TGTGCCAGCAGTTTTGAGGGCCGTCGCCGGTTCTTC.

The table lists this clone with a count of one. The chain carries TRBV6-5 and TRBJ2-5, with D possibly being TRBD1 (6 bases). CDR3 length equals 15 residues. Trimming pared 4 bases from V and 5 bases from J, leaving 17 bases between. Germline V gene lookup returns CDR1 MNHEY and CDR2 SVGAGI. In DNA form, the CDR3 reads TGTGCCAGCAGTTCAGGGGAAGCAAGTCGTGAGACCCAGTACTTC. Its translation is CASSSGEASRETQYF.

This clone is a singleton in its sample. The chain has TRBV28 and TRBJ1-1; D gene uncertain. The ends were cut back, 7 bases at V and 0 bases at J, with 6 bases in the middle. The CDR3 is made up of 12 amino acids. The germline CDR1 and CDR2 sequences are MDHEN and SYDVKM. For the CDR3, the DNA is TGTGCCAGCACCGGAGTGAACACTGAAGCTTTCTTT. It codes for CASTGVNTEAFF.

V is TRBV7-9 and J is TRBJ1-2, with D uncertain. Deletions cut 9 bases from V and 0 bases from J, with 14 bases between. CDR1 is SEHNR and CDR2 is FQNEAQ in the germline V gene (reference sequence). There are 14 residues in the CDR3. CDR3 in DNA: TGTGCCAGTACACGCCAGGTACCTAACTATGGCTACACCTTC. Translated: CASTRQVPNYGYTF. The full variable domain, rest sourced from reference TRBV7-9 and TRBJ1-2, is DTGVSQNPRHKITKRGQNVTFRCDPISEHNRLYWYRQTLGQGPEFLTYFQNEAQLEKSRLLSDRFSAERPKGSFSTLEIQRTEQGDSAMYLCASTRQVPNYGYTFGSGTRLTVV.

V usage is TRBV9 and J usage is TRBJ1-2; D is possibly TRBD1 (6 bases). V was clipped by 2 bases and J by 2 bases, with 16 bases between them. The CDR3 has 16 amino acids. Germline-derived CDR1 and CDR2 are SGDLS and YYNGEE. The CDR3 sequence: CASSVGRVQGNYGYTF. CDR3 sequence (DNA): TGTGCCAGCAGCGTTGGTCGGGTTCAGGGGAACTATGGCTACACCTTC.

The chain uses TRBV11-3 and TRBJ2-1; TRBD1 might be the D (5 bases). The germline V gene encodes CDR1 SGHNT and CDR2 YENEEA. Trimming took 1 base from V and 9 from J, leaving 10 bases between them. The CDR3 length is 13 residues. CDR3 protein: CASSLVRGGEQFF. As DNA, the CDR3 is TGTGCCAGCAGCTTAGTAAGGGGCGGTGAGCAGTTCTTC.

The count of this clone is one. V is TRBV3-1 (or the pseudogene TRBV3-2) and J is TRBJ1-3; 7 bases align to TRBD1. The junction had 9 bases not matched to a gene; V was cut back by 4 bases and J by 0 bases. Germline CDR1 reads LGHDT; CDR2 reads YNNKEL (reference sequence). The CDR3 contains 17 residues. This CDR3 reads CASSRLGQSNSGNTIYF. The CDR3, as DNA: TGTGCCAGCAGCCGCCTGGGACAGTCAAACTCTGGAAACACCATATATTTT.

The V and J genes are TRBV6-5 and TRBJ1-4; the D is unclear. The V end lost 5 bases, the J end lost 4 bases, and 14 bases lay between the germline ends. Germline values: CDR1 MNHEY, CDR2 SVGAGI. The CDR3 is 15 residues long. In DNA, the CDR3 is TGTGCCAGCAGTACCGTCTCCCGGGGTAATGAAAAACTGTTTTTT. Translation: CASSTVSRGNEKLFF.

The chain recombines TRBV19 with TRBJ2-3; D is possibly TRBD1 (5 bases). The CDR3 is 13 amino acids. Trimming pared 4 bases from V and 4 bases from J, leaving 9 bases between. Germline V gene sequence: CDR1 LNHDA, CDR2 SQIVND (reference sequence). CDR3 protein: CASSSQGPDTQYF. The CDR3 DNA reads as TGTGCCAGTAGTAGCCAGGGCCCAGATACGCAGTATTTT.

This clone has only one observation. V usage is TRBV27 and J usage is TRBJ2-1, with 10 bases that match TRBD2. The germline gives CDR1 MNHEY, CDR2 SMNVEV (reference sequence). The V segment lost 5 bases and the J segment 8 bases; nucleotides outside the gene matches: 12. This CDR3 contains 16 residues. The CDR3 DNA follows: TGTGCCAGCAGTCCCCAACTAGCGGGGAGGTACGATGAGCAGTTCTTC. It codes for CASSPQLAGRYDEQFF.

The chain joins TRBV4-1 to TRBJ2-5; the match to TRBD1 covers 8 bases. CDR3 length equals 17 residues. Losses at the gene ends were 3 bases for V and 0 bases for J; bases not matched to a gene: 9. The germline V gene encodes CDR1 MGHRA and CDR2 YSYEKL. The CDR3 loop is CASSHKGDRPYQETQYF. The CDR3 DNA sequence: TGCGCCAGCAGCCACAAGGGGGACAGGCCTTACCAAGAGACCCAGTACTTC.

The V gene is TRBV27, the J gene TRBJ1-5; a weak D match, TRBD1 (6 bases). The length of the CDR3 is 16 residues. Germline CDR1 MNHEY, CDR2 SMNVEV (reference sequence). Trimming removed 1 base from V and 4 bases from J, with 14 bases in between. CDR3 nucleotide sequence: TGTGCCAGCAGTTTATTGCAGGGGACGGGAAATCAGCCCCAGCATTTT. Residues: CASSLLQGTGNQPQHF.

DNA of the CDR3: TGTGCCAGTAGTCCCCCGGGACTAGCGGGAGACAATGAGCAGTTCTTC. Translated, it gives CASSPPGLAGDNEQFF. This chain links TRBV19 with TRBJ2-1; 14 positions agree with TRBD2. Trimming cost V 5 bases and J 5 bases; bases outside gene matches: 5. Germline values: CDR1 LNHDA, CDR2 SQIVND (reference sequence). This CDR3 contains 16 residues.

The CDR3 region is CASSPERRTGSYNEQFF. CDR3 sequence (DNA): TGTGCCAGCTCACCGGAGCGCCGGACAGGGTCCTACAATGAGCAGTTCTTC. The chain employs TRBV18 and TRBJ2-1; 8 bases fit TRBD1. Germline V gene data show CDR1 as KGHSH and CDR2 as LQKENI. The length of the CDR3 is 17 residues. V trimming: 3 bases; J trimming: 1 base; junction bases outside the gene matches: 8.

V gene TRBV28 combines with J gene TRBJ1-2, with 9 bases aligning to TRBD1. Germline CDR1 reads MDHEN; CDR2 reads SYDVKM. The ends lost 4 bases at V and 7 bases at J; junction bases unmatched: 7. This CDR3 spans 14 amino acids. This chain's CDR3 is CASSSTGGLSGYTF. The CDR3 DNA follows: TGTGCCAGCAGTTCGACAGGGGGGCTTAGTGGCTACACCTTC.

V usage is TRBV12-3 or TRBV12-4 and J usage is TRBJ2-5, with D perhaps TRBD2 (6 bases). CDR3 length: 13 amino acids. Trimming cost V 6 bases and J 5 bases, with 13 bases left between them. CDR3 DNA: TGTGCCAGCAGGGGGACTGTGCGGGAGACCCAGTACTTC. It specifies CASRGTVRETQYF.

The chain is built from TRBV11-3 and TRBJ2-7; TRBD1 agrees at 7 bases. Trimming at V came to 1 base and at J to 6 bases, leaving 3 bases not matched to a gene. The CDR3 consists of 13 residues. Per germline, CDR1 SGHNT and CDR2 YENEEA. The CDR3 loop reads CASSLGTGSEQYF. CDR3 nucleotide sequence: TGTGCCAGCAGCTTAGGGACAGGTTCCGAGCAGTACTTC. The whole variable domain, filled in from reference TRBV11-3 and TRBJ2-7, reads EAGVVQSPRYKIIEKKQPVAFWCNPISGHNTLYWYLQNLGQGPELLIRYENEEAVDDSQLPKDRFSAERLKGVDSTLKIQPAELGDSAVYLCASSLGTGSEQYFGPGTRLTVT.

The genes are TRBV19 and TRBJ2-7; the match to TRBD1 covers 9 bases. The V gene's germline CDR1 is LNHDA and CDR2 SQIVND (reference sequence). CDR3 length: 13 amino acids. V shed 10 bases and J 5 bases; nucleotides not matched to a gene: 9. For the CDR3, the DNA is TGTGCCACCCGGGACAGGGTTACCCACGAGCAGTACTTC. Translation gives CATRDRVTHEQYF.